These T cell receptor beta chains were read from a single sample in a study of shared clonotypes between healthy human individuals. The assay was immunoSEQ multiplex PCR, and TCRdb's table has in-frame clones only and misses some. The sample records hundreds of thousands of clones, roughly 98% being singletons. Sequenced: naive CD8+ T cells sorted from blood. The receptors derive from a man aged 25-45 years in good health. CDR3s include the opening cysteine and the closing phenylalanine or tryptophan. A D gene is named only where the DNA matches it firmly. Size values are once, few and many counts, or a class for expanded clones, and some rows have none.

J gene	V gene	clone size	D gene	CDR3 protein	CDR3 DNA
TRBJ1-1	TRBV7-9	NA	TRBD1	CASSKRGQGNTEAFF	TGTGCCAGCAGCAAAAGAGGACAGGGAAACACTGAAGCTTTCTTT
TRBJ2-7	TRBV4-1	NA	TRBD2	CASSLIAGGPYEQYF	TGCGCCAGCAGCCTAATAGCGGGAGGGCCCTACGAGCAGTACTTC
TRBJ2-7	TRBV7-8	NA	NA	CASRYGGPGRTDEQYF	TGTGCCAGCAGATATGGTGGACCCGGGAGAACGGACGAGCAGTACTTC
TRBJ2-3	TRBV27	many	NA	CASSLSVSTDTQYF	TGTGCCAGCAGTTTATCGGTATCCACAGATACGCAGTATTTT
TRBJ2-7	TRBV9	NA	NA	CASSPTGGSDEQYF	TGTGCCAGCAGCCCCACAGGAGGTTCGGACGAGCAGTACTTC
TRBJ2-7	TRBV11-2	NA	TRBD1	CASSFLRQGLYEQYF	TGTGCCAGCAGCTTCTTACGACAGGGGCTCTACGAGCAGTACTTC
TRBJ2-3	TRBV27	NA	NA	CASSFADTQYF	TGTGCCAGCAGTTTTGCAGATACGCAGTATTTT
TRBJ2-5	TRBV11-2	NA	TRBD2	CASSHFLAGVETQYF	TGTGCCAGCAGCCATTTTCTAGCGGGAGTGGAGACCCAGTACTTC
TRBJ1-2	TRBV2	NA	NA	CASSEISETLYGYTF	TGTGCCAGCAGTGAGATTTCCGAAACCCTTTATGGCTACACCTTC
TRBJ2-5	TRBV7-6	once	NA	CASSSYQETQYF	TGTGCCAGCAGCTCATACCAAGAGACCCAGTACTTC
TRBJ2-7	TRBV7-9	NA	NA	CASSSGDEQYF	TGTGCCAGCAGCTCAGGGGACGAGCAGTACTTC
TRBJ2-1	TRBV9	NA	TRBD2	CASSTSESGRTNNEQFF	TGTGCCAGCAGCACCTCGGAAAGCGGGAGAACGAACAATGAGCAGTTCTTC
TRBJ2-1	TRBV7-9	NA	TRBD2	CASSLGREGRNEQFF	TGTGCCAGCAGCTTAGGGAGGGAGGGCCGGAATGAGCAGTTCTTC
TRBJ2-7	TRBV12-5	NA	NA	CASGLASRDYEQYF	TGTGCTAGTGGTTTGGCGAGCCGGGACTACGAGCAGTACTTC
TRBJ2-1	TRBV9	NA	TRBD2	CASSAPIGTSGIDEQFF	TGTGCCAGCAGCGCCCCGATTGGGACTAGCGGGATAGATGAGCAGTTCTTC
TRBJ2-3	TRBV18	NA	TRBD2	CASSPKISTGGVPDTQYF	TGTGCCAGCTCACCAAAGATAAGTACGGGAGGCGTACCAGATACGCAGTATTTT
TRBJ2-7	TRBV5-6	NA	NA	CASSLGGDPTGDEQYF	TGTGCCAGCAGCTTGGGAGGGGACCCAACTGGGGACGAGCAGTACTTC
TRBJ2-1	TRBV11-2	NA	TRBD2	CASSQLAGSYNEQFF	TGTGCCAGCAGCCAACTAGCGGGCTCCTACAATGAGCAGTTCTTC
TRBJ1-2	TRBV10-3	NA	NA	CAISESWGSDGYTF	TGTGCCATCAGTGAGTCGTGGGGTTCCGATGGCTACACCTTC
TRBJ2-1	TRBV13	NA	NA	CASSIGPKGEQFF	TGTGCCAGCAGCATTGGGCCTAAGGGTGAGCAGTTCTTC
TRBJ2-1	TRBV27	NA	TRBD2	CASSLLTSGGYNEQFF	TGTGCCAGCAGTTTACTGACTAGCGGGGGATACAATGAGCAGTTCTTC
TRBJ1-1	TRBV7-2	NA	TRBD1	CASSPRQGSNTEAFF	TGTGCCAGCAGCCCTCGACAGGGGTCGAACACTGAAGCTTTCTTT
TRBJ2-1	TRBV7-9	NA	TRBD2	CASSPGTSGRVYNEQFF	TGTGCCAGCAGCCCCGGGACTAGCGGGAGAGTTTACAATGAGCAGTTCTTC
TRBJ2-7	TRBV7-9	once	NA	CASSSSSENEQYF	TGTGCCAGCAGCTCCTCTAGCGAGAACGAGCAGTACTTC
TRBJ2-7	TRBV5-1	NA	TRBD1	CASSSGQGTGASYEQYF	TGCGCCAGCAGTTCCGGACAGGGTACCGGTGCTAGCTACGAGCAGTACTTC
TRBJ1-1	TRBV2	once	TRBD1	CASPGGRQGTSMNTEAFF	TGTGCCAGCCCGGGGGGAAGACAGGGGACTTCCATGAACACTGAAGCTTTCTTT
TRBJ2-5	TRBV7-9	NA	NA	CASSLPAVEQETQYF	TGTGCCAGCAGCTTACCAGCGGTGGAGCAAGAGACCCAGTACTTC
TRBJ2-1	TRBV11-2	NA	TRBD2	CASSFALAGTYNEQFF	TGTGCCAGCAGCTTCGCACTAGCGGGTACCTACAATGAGCAGTTCTTC
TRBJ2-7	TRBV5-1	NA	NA	CASSLAGGGTYEQYF	TGCGCCAGCAGCTTGGCAGGGGGAGGTACCTACGAGCAGTACTTC
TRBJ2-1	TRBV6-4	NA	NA	CASSDSAPWGGNSYNEQFF	TGTGCCAGCAGTGACTCAGCCCCCTGGGGCGGGAACTCCTACAATGAGCAGTTCTTC
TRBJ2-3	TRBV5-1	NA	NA	CASSLGIRQGVTDTQYF	TGCGCCAGCAGCTTGGGTATTCGCCAGGGTGTCACAGATACGCAGTATTTT
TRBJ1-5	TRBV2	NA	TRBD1	CASSDPQGSGSNQPQHF	TGTGCCAGCAGTGACCCACAGGGGTCGGGGAGCAATCAGCCCCAGCATTTT
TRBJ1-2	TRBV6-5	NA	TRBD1	CASSYGIPGQGAYYTF	TGTGCCAGCAGTTATGGGATCCCGGGGCAGGGGGCGTACTACACCTTC
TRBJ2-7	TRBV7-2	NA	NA	CASSLVGTGEQYF	TGTGCCAGCAGCTTGGTCGGAACGGGCGAGCAGTACTTC
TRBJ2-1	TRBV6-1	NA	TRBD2	CASSEVSPLAGAYEQFF	TGTGCCAGCAGTGAAGTCTCTCCCCTAGCGGGAGCCTATGAGCAGTTCTTC
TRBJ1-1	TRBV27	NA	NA	CASSLGRNTEAFF	TGTGCCAGCAGTTTAGGACGGAACACTGAAGCTTTCTTT
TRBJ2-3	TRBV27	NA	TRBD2	CASSLTSGPVWTSTDTQYF	TGTGCCAGCAGCTTGACTAGCGGCCCAGTATGGACTAGCACAGATACGCAGTATTTT
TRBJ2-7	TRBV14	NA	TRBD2	CASSQVSGRGYEQYF	TGTGCCAGCAGCCAAGTTAGCGGGAGGGGTTACGAGCAGTACTTC
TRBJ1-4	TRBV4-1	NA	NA	CASSSSRIAGEELFF	TGCGCCAGCAGCTCCTCAAGGATCGCAGGGGAGGAACTGTTTTTT
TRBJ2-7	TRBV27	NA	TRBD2	CASSPPGLAGDYEQYF	TGTGCCAGCAGCCCCCCTGGACTAGCGGGAGACTACGAGCAGTACTTC
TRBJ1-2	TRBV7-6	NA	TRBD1	CASSFRQGMNYGYTF	TGTGCCAGCAGCTTCCGACAGGGAATGAACTATGGCTACACCTTC
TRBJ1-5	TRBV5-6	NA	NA	CASSSIDRSNQPQHF	TGTGCCAGCAGCTCAATAGACAGGAGCAATCAGCCCCAGCATTTT
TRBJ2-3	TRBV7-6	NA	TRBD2	CASSLGERGTSTDTQYF	TGTGCCAGCAGCTTAGGGGAGCGGGGTACTAGCACAGATACGCAGTATTTT
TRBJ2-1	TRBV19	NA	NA	CASSIGGAWNNEQFF	TGTGCCAGTAGTATCGGAGGGGCCTGGAACAATGAGCAGTTCTTC
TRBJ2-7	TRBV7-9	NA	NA	CASSLAERAGRASEQYF	TGTGCCAGCAGCTTAGCCGAGAGAGCGGGCAGGGCTTCCGAGCAGTACTTC
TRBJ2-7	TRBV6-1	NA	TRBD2	CASSDAGLAGSYEQYF	TGTGCCAGCAGTGATGCTGGACTAGCGGGATCTTACGAGCAGTACTTC
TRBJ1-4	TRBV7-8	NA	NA	CASSSRGRMTPNEKLFF	TGTGCCAGCAGCTCCCGGGGGAGAATGACCCCGAATGAAAAACTGTTTTTT
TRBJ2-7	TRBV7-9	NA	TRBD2	CASSRSGRAREQYF	TGTGCCAGCAGCCGGAGCGGGAGGGCGAGAGAGCAGTACTTC
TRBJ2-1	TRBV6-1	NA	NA	CASRLEGELYNEQFF	TGTGCCAGCCGACTTGAGGGGGAGCTATACAATGAGCAGTTCTTC
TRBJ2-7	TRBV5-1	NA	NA	CASSSRAEGYYEQYF	TGCGCCAGCAGCTCGCGGGCGGAGGGTTACTACGAGCAGTACTTC
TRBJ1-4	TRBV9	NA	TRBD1	CASSGGQGASFNEKLFF	TGTGCCAGCAGCGGCGGACAGGGGGCATCCTTCAATGAAAAACTGTTTTTT
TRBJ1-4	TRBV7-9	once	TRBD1	CASSLKPDRVNEKLFF	TGTGCCAGCAGCCTCAAACCCGACAGGGTGAATGAAAAACTGTTTTTT
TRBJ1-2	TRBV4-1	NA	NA	CASSQDSTRENDGYTF	TGCGCCAGCAGCCAAGATTCAACCAGGGAAAACGATGGCTACACCTTC
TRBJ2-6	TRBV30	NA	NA	CAWSITGANVLTF	TGTGCCTGGAGTATTACTGGGGCCAACGTCCTGACTTTC
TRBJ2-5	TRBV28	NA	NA	CASSEGLALQETQYF	TGTGCCAGCAGCGAGGGACTTGCACTTCAAGAGACCCAGTACTTC